These 23 T cell receptor beta chains share one sample of origin, sequenced in a study of blood T cell repertoires in COVID-19. Assay: immunoSEQ multiplex PCR; the TCRdb copy retains only in-frame clones and omits some. The sample holds more than 95,000 clones, 60% to 85% seen once. The specimen was peripheral blood. The receptors shown here come from a man aged 65 to 79 with acute or convalescent COVID-19.

This clone appeared once. The chain recombines TRBV19 with TRBJ1-5; 9 nucleotides line up with TRBD1. The germline CDR1 and CDR2 sequences are LNHDA and SQIVND (reference sequence). The V gene end was trimmed by 0 bases and the J gene end by 0 bases; junction bases not matched to a gene: 3. The CDR3 extends over 17 amino acids. This chain's CDR3 is CASSIEDRGYSNQPQHF. The CDR3, as DNA: TGTGCCAGTAGTATAGAGGACAGGGGCTATAGCAATCAGCCCCAGCATTTT.

The V gene is TRBV6-5, the J gene TRBJ1-4, with D possibly being TRBD1 (6 bases). The CDR3 is made up of 14 amino acids. The V end lost 2 bases, the J end lost 7 bases, and 11 bases lay between the germline ends. The germline V gene encodes CDR1 MNHEY and CDR2 SVGAGI. The CDR3 nucleotides read TGTGCCAGCAGTTACGAGGGGGGGAGTGAAAAACTGTTTTTT. Amino acids: CASSYEGGSEKLFF.

This clone appeared once. This chain links TRBV3-1 (or the pseudogene TRBV3-2) with TRBJ1-4; TRBD1 agrees at 9 bases. Germline V gene sequence: CDR1 LGHDT, CDR2 YNNKEL (reference sequence). The CDR3 sequence is 14 residues long. Trimming removed 6 bases from V and 4 bases from J; junction bases left unmatched: 3. The chain's CDR3 is CASRWTGDNEKLFF. The CDR3 nucleotides are TGTGCCAGCAGGTGGACAGGGGATAATGAAAAACTGTTTTTT.

This clone was detected once. V usage is TRBV5-8 and J usage is TRBJ2-4; 7 bases fit TRBD2. With V trimmed by 0 bases and J by 0 bases, 6 bases remained unmatched. From germline, CDR1 is SGHTS and CDR2 YDEGEE. There are 17 residues in the CDR3. For the CDR3, the DNA is TGTGCCAGCAGCTTGGAGCTAGCGGTTATAGCCAAAAACATTCAGTACTTC. Residues: CASSLELAVIAKNIQYF.

The chain employs TRBV7-2 and TRBJ2-2; 8 bases fit TRBD2. The V gene end was trimmed by 3 bases and the J gene end by 2 bases; junction bases not matched to a gene: 5. Germline V CDR1 and CDR2: SGHTA, FQGNSA. There are 16 residues in the CDR3. As DNA, the CDR3 is TGTGCCAGCAGCTTCGGACTAGCTATCAACACCGGGGAGCTGTTTTTT. Residues: CASSFGLAINTGELFF.

The chain combines TRBV9 with TRBJ2-2; TRBD1 agrees at 9 bases. The CDR3 has 15 residues. In germline, CDR1 is SGDLS, CDR2 YYNGEE. Unmatched junction bases numbered 9, after V lost 5 bases and J lost 7 bases. CDR3 in DNA: TGTGCCAGCAGTATAGGGACAGGGTTAGGCGGGGAGCTGTTTTTT. Protein sequence: CASSIGTGLGGELFF.

This sequence joins TRBV4-2 and TRBJ1-1; 8 positions agree with TRBD1. V lost 1 base, J lost 3 bases, and 10 bases stayed unmatched. The CDR3 sequence is 17 residues long. Germline V gene sequence: CDR1 LGHNA, CDR2 YNFKEQ. This CDR3 is CASSQARTGPQDTEAFF. In nucleotides, the CDR3 is TGTGCCAGCAGCCAAGCCCGGACAGGGCCCCAGGACACTGAAGCTTTCTTT.

The V call is TRBV6-5, the J call TRBJ2-3; TRBD1 aligns across 10 bases. Germline CDR1 reads MNHEY; CDR2 reads SVGAGI. This CDR3 is built from 15 residues. V lost 6 bases and J lost 4; bases outside the gene matches: 7. The chain's CDR3 is CASSTTGGWADTQYF. DNA of the CDR3: TGTGCCAGCAGCACGACAGGGGGCTGGGCAGATACGCAGTATTTT.

Many counts were recorded for this clone. The gene calls are TRBV7-9 and TRBJ1-2; tentative D call: TRBD1 (6 bases). Between the trimmed V and J ends, which lost 5 bases and 6 bases, there was a span of 13 bases. This CDR3 is built from 13 residues. Germline values: CDR1 SEHNR, CDR2 FQNEAQ (reference sequence). The CDR3 sequence: CASSTAGADGYTF. In DNA, the CDR3 is TGTGCCAGCAGCACCGCAGGGGCGGATGGCTACACCTTC.

The chain couples TRBV27 to TRBJ2-7, with TRBD2 matching 12 bases. The germline gives CDR1 MNHEY, CDR2 SMNVEV (reference sequence). This CDR3 comprises 15 residues. The ends lost 2 bases at V and 2 bases at J; junction bases unmatched: 1. In DNA, the CDR3 is TGTGCCAGCAGTTTACGACTAGCGGGAGCCTACGAGCAGTACTTC. Translating gives CASSLRLAGAYEQYF.

Worth noting for this clone: This CDR3 is also generated by other DNA sequences in the sample. This chain uses TRBV9 with TRBJ2-7; 10 nucleotides align to TRBD1. This CDR3 contains 13 residues. V gave up 5 bases and J gave up 6 bases; unmatched junction bases: 5. Germline V lookup: CDR1 SGDLS, CDR2 YYNGEE. For the CDR3, the DNA is TGTGCCAGCAGTCGGGACAGGGGAAGCGAGCAGTACTTC. This codes for CASSRDRGSEQYF.

The chain combines TRBV7-8 with TRBJ2-3; D call uncertain. V lost 5 bases and J lost 1, with 13 bases in between. Germline V gene lookup returns CDR1 SGHVS and CDR2 FQNEAQ. There are 15 residues in the CDR3. The CDR3 DNA is TGTGCCAGCAGCCCCTCGGGTTTCCGCACAGATACGCAGTATTTT. Translating gives CASSPSGFRTDTQYF.

This clone is a singleton in its sample. The gene calls are TRBV28 and TRBJ1-1, with no clear D. With 2 bases removed from V and 7 bases from J, the gap between germline ends came to 8 bases. Per the germline V gene, CDR1 is MDHEN and CDR2 is SYDVKM. The CDR3 sequence is 12 residues long. This CDR3 is CASSLGEIEAFF. Here the CDR3 DNA reads TGTGCCAGCAGTTTAGGGGAGATTGAAGCTTTCTTT.

The V and J genes are TRBV28 and TRBJ1-1; D is ambiguous. Germline V gene sequence: CDR1 MDHEN, CDR2 SYDVKM. Trimming shortened V by 8 bases and J by 3 bases, and 10 bases separated the two germline ends. The CDR3 is 12 amino acids. CDR3 sequence (DNA): TGTGCCAGCCTCGAGAGAGACACTGAAGCTTTCTTT. Translating it yields CASLERDTEAFF.

The J gene is TRBJ2-2, the V gene TRBV7-9, with D possibly TRBD2 on 7 matching bases. CDR3 length: 16 amino acids. V dropped 5 bases and J dropped 3 bases, with 16 bases sitting between them. CDR1 and CDR2 from the germline V gene are SEHNR and FQNEAQ (reference sequence). The CDR3 coding sequence is TGTGCCAGCAGCCTGGGGGGGGCCCTCCACACCGGGGAGCTGTTTTTT. It translates to CASSLGGALHTGELFF.

The chain couples TRBV11-1 to TRBJ1-1, with D perhaps matching TRBD1 (5 bases). Trimming stripped 3 bases from V and 3 bases from J, with 14 bases between. Per germline, CDR1 SGHAT and CDR2 FQDESV (reference sequence). There are 15 residues in the CDR3. The CDR3 DNA follows: TGTGCCAGCAGCTTTTACGGGGGAGGGCACACTGAAGCTTTCTTT. The encoded protein is CASSFYGGGHTEAFF.

V and J are TRBV19 and TRBJ2-5; 8 nucleotides align to TRBD2. Trimming cost V 6 bases and J 5 bases; bases outside gene matches: 8. This CDR3 spans 14 amino acids. Germline loops: CDR1 LNHDA, CDR2 SQIVND (reference sequence). The CDR3 is CASSVQAGAETQYF. The CDR3 DNA reads TGTGCCAGTAGCGTCCAAGCGGGAGCGGAGACCCAGTACTTC.

The chain carries TRBV28 and TRBJ2-7; TRBD1 agrees at 7 bases. Germline CDR1 reads MDHEN; CDR2 reads SYDVKM. J gave up 3 bases and V 3 bases, and 5 bases lay outside the gene matches. The CDR3 is 14 amino acids. The CDR3 DNA sequence: TGTGCCAGCAGTTTTGGGACAGTAGACTACGAGCAGTACTTC. Protein sequence: CASSFGTVDYEQYF.

The chain has TRBV5-1 and TRBJ1-1; TRBD1 matches at 8 bases. V lost 5 bases and J lost 5; bases outside the gene matches: 17. From germline, CDR1 is SGHRS and CDR2 YFSETQ. The CDR3 length is 17 residues. The DNA for the CDR3 is TGCGCCAGCAGAGTGGGGACGACAGGGGAAGAAGGTACTGAAGCTTTCTTT. It specifies CASRVGTTGEEGTEAFF.

The rearrangement uses TRBV29-1 and TRBJ1-3; unclear D gene. The CDR3 has 13 amino acids. The germline V and J ends were trimmed by 5 bases and 1 base, with 9 bases remaining between them. CDR1 and CDR2 from the germline V gene are SQVTM and ANQGSEA. The CDR3 region has the DNA TGCAGCGTTCCGACGGGGTCTGGAAACACCATATATTTT. Its protein product is CSVPTGSGNTIYF.

This clone turned up a few times. V is TRBV29-1 and J is TRBJ2-7; 10 bases are a match to TRBD1. The CDR3 runs to 13 residues. Germline V gives CDR1 SQVTM, CDR2 ANQGSEA. The V gene end was trimmed by 3 bases and the J gene end by 7 bases; junction bases not matched to a gene: 6. CDR3 in DNA: TGCAGCGTTGAGAGGGACAGGGGTTATGAGCAGTACTTC. This encodes CSVERDRGYEQYF.

This clone was picked up one time. The chain has TRBV7-9 and TRBJ2-7, with 7 bases that match TRBD1. V dropped 5 bases and J dropped 0; count of bases not matched to a gene: 10. Germline values: CDR1 SEHNR, CDR2 FQNEAQ (reference sequence). CDR3 length equals 16 residues. The CDR3 sequence is CASSQGPGQLSYEQYF. The CDR3 DNA reads TGTGCCAGCAGCCAGGGACCGGGACAGCTCTCCTACGAGCAGTACTTC. Supplemented by reference TRBV7-9 and TRBJ2-7, the full variable domain reads DTGVSQNPRHKITKRGQNVTFRCDPISEHNRLYWYRQTLGQGPEFLTYFQNEAQLEKSRLLSDRFSAERPKGSFSTLEIQRTEQGDSAMYLCASSQGPGQLSYEQYFGPGTRLTVT.

This clone was picked up one time. This CDR3 is CASSQAGSDYNEQFF. CDR3 nucleotide sequence: TGCGCCAGCAGCCAAGCGGGTTCCGACTACAATGAGCAGTTCTTC. This chain links TRBV4-1 with TRBJ2-1; D is ambiguous. The CDR3 loop spans 15 amino acids. Trimming shortened V by 1 base and J by 3 bases, and 10 bases separated the two germline ends. Germline values: CDR1 MGHRA, CDR2 YSYEKL.